Listed below are T cell receptor beta chains from one sample, sequenced in a study of cytomegalovirus exposure and HLA in healthy donors. Assay used: immunoSEQ multiplex PCR; TCRdb lists only in-frame clones, some missing. The sample lists 50,000 to 65,000 clones, about 95% occurring once. The material sequenced was PBMCs. All receptors come from a woman younger than 30 in good health and CMV-seropositive. CDR3s include the opening cysteine and the closing phenylalanine or tryptophan. Each record gives: D gene, J gene, V gene, clone size, CDR3 DNA, CDR3 protein. D genes are given only for firm matches. Not all rows give a size; the values are once, few, many and, for expanded clones, a class.

d_gene: TRBD1
j_gene: TRBJ2-7
v_gene: TRBV7-6
abundance: -
CDR3nt: TGTGCCAGCAGCACCGGACAGGGGGCTTACGAGCAGTACTTC
CDR3aa: CASSTGQGAYEQYF

d_gene: -
j_gene: TRBJ1-4
v_gene: TRBV7-2
abundance: -
CDR3nt: TGTGCCAGCAGCCCCCTCCTAACTAATGAAAAACTGTTTTTT
CDR3aa: CASSPLLTNEKLFF

d_gene: TRBD1
j_gene: TRBJ1-2
v_gene: TRBV28
abundance: -
CDR3nt: TGTGCCAGCAGTGTAACAGGGGGGTTCACCTTC
CDR3aa: CASSVTGGFTF

d_gene: -
j_gene: TRBJ2-7
v_gene: TRBV29-1
abundance: -
CDR3nt: TGCAGCGTTGCCTTGGCTGTCGAGCAGTACTTC
CDR3aa: CSVALAVEQYF

d_gene: TRBD2
j_gene: TRBJ2-1
v_gene: TRBV28
abundance: -
CDR3nt: TGTGCCAGCAGCAGCTCTAGCGGGAGGGGCTATGAGCAGTTCTTC
CDR3aa: CASSSSSGRGYEQFF

d_gene: -
j_gene: TRBJ1-4
v_gene: TRBV5-4
abundance: -
CDR3nt: TGTGCCAGCAGCTACAATAATGAAAAACTGTTTTTT
CDR3aa: CASSYNNEKLFF

d_gene: -
j_gene: TRBJ2-7
v_gene: TRBV7-6
abundance: -
CDR3nt: TGTGCCAGCAGCTTAGAGCACAGGTACGAGCAGTACTTC
CDR3aa: CASSLEHRYEQYF

d_gene: -
j_gene: TRBJ2-2
v_gene: TRBV5-5
abundance: -
CDR3nt: TGTGCCAGCAGCATACAGGGTGCCGGGGAGCTGTTTTTT
CDR3aa: CASSIQGAGELFF

d_gene: TRBD1
j_gene: TRBJ2-3
v_gene: TRBV5-4
abundance: -
CDR3nt: TGTGCCAGCAGCGCTGGGGGACAGGGGAGCGCGATAGGTACGCAGTATTTT
CDR3aa: CASSAGGQGSAIGTQYF

d_gene: TRBD2
j_gene: TRBJ2-7
v_gene: TRBV18
abundance: -
CDR3nt: TGTGCCAGCTCACCATCGGGGGGGCGGGAGTCCCCCTACGAGCAGTACTTC
CDR3aa: CASSPSGGRESPYEQYF

d_gene: TRBD1
j_gene: TRBJ2-7
v_gene: TRBV29-1
abundance: -
CDR3nt: TGCAGCGCTCTACGGTACGAGGGACAGGCTAGCTCCTACGAGCAGTACTTC
CDR3aa: CSALRYEGQASSYEQYF

d_gene: -
j_gene: TRBJ1-1
v_gene: TRBV5-1
abundance: -
CDR3nt: TGCGCCAGCAGCTCCCTCATGGGCGGAGGCCGCGGGACTGAAGCTTTCTTT
CDR3aa: CASSSLMGGGRGTEAFF

d_gene: -
j_gene: TRBJ1-4
v_gene: TRBV7-2
abundance: -
CDR3nt: TGTGCCAGCAGCTTACAGGGGTGGGAAAAACTGTTTTTT
CDR3aa: CASSLQGWEKLFF

d_gene: TRBD2
j_gene: TRBJ2-1
v_gene: TRBV28
abundance: -
CDR3nt: TGTGCCAGCAGGATAGCGGGGGGGCCGAGTAATGAGCAGTTCTTC
CDR3aa: CASRIAGGPSNEQFF

d_gene: -
j_gene: TRBJ1-5
v_gene: TRBV27
abundance: -
CDR3nt: TGTGCCAGCAGTTTCGGCGGGGGGAATCGCAATCAGCCCCAGCATTTT
CDR3aa: CASSFGGGNRNQPQHF

d_gene: TRBD1
j_gene: TRBJ1-3
v_gene: TRBV7-9
abundance: -
CDR3nt: TGTGCCAGTCAGTCCGGGACAGGTCGAAACACCATATATTTT
CDR3aa: CASQSGTGRNTIYF

d_gene: TRBD1
j_gene: TRBJ2-4
v_gene: TRBV28
abundance: once
CDR3nt: TGTGCCAGCTCGGTCCCGGGACAGGGGGACATTCAGTACTTC
CDR3aa: CASSVPGQGDIQYF

d_gene: -
j_gene: TRBJ2-5
v_gene: TRBV13
abundance: -
CDR3nt: TGTGCCAGCAGCTTCCGAGAGACCCAGTACTTC
CDR3aa: CASSFRETQYF

d_gene: -
j_gene: TRBJ1-4
v_gene: TRBV7-9
abundance: -
CDR3nt: TGTGCCAGCAGCCAGCCTCGAGGGGAAAAACTGTTTTTT
CDR3aa: CASSQPRGEKLFF

d_gene: TRBD1
j_gene: TRBJ1-6
v_gene: TRBV4-3
abundance: -
CDR3nt: TGCGCCAGCAGCCACGACAGGGAATTTTCACCCCTCCACTTT
CDR3aa: CASSHDREFSPLHF

d_gene: TRBD1
j_gene: TRBJ2-3
v_gene: TRBV29-1
abundance: once
CDR3nt: TGCAGCGCCCGGGACAGAGTTACAGATACGCAGTATTTT
CDR3aa: CSARDRVTDTQYF

d_gene: -
j_gene: TRBJ1-1
v_gene: TRBV30
abundance: -
CDR3nt: TGTGCCTGGAGTGTCCAGGGTCACACTGAAGCTTTCTTT
CDR3aa: CAWSVQGHTEAFF

d_gene: -
j_gene: TRBJ2-3
v_gene: TRBV5-6
abundance: -
CDR3nt: TGTGCCAGCAGCTTGGACAGGGTTACGCAGTATTTT
CDR3aa: CASSLDRVTQYF

d_gene: -
j_gene: TRBJ2-7
v_gene: TRBV5-5
abundance: -
CDR3nt: TGTGCCAGCAGCTTCGGACAGCAAAACTACGAGCAGTACTTC
CDR3aa: CASSFGQQNYEQYF

d_gene: TRBD2
j_gene: TRBJ2-3
v_gene: TRBV2
abundance: -
CDR3nt: TGTGCCAGCAGACCCACTAGCGGGACGGCAGATACGCAGTATTTT
CDR3aa: CASRPTSGTADTQYF

d_gene: -
j_gene: TRBJ2-2
v_gene: TRBV5-1
abundance: -
CDR3nt: TGCGCCAGCAGCATCCCCGGGGGTACGAACACCGGGGAGCTGTTTTTT
CDR3aa: CASSIPGGTNTGELFF

d_gene: TRBD1
j_gene: TRBJ2-2
v_gene: TRBV29-1
abundance: -
CDR3nt: TGCAGCGTTGTGGTTGTGGGACAGATGAACACCGGGGAGCTGTTTTTT
CDR3aa: CSVVVVGQMNTGELFF

d_gene: -
j_gene: TRBJ1-2
v_gene: TRBV4-3
abundance: -
CDR3nt: TGCGCCAGCAGCCAAGATTTGACCGGCGCGGTCTATGGCTACACCTTC
CDR3aa: CASSQDLTGAVYGYTF

d_gene: -
j_gene: TRBJ2-7
v_gene: TRBV4-1
abundance: -
CDR3nt: TGCGCCAGCAGCCGAGAACGGGGGTTCTCCTACGAGCAGTACTTC
CDR3aa: CASSRERGFSYEQYF

d_gene: TRBD1
j_gene: TRBJ2-2
v_gene: TRBV7-9
abundance: -
CDR3nt: TGTGCCAGCAGCAGTGGACAGGGGTTTCCCGGGGAGCTGTTTTTT
CDR3aa: CASSSGQGFPGELFF

d_gene: -
j_gene: TRBJ1-5
v_gene: TRBV28
abundance: -
CDR3nt: TGTGCCAGCAGTTTAGGGGGCCCCAATCAGCCCCAGCATTTT
CDR3aa: CASSLGGPNQPQHF

d_gene: -
j_gene: TRBJ2-3
v_gene: TRBV2
abundance: -
CDR3nt: TGTGCCAGCTTCATTGAGGATACGCAGTATTTT
CDR3aa: CASFIEDTQYF

d_gene: TRBD1
j_gene: TRBJ1-1
v_gene: TRBV18
abundance: -
CDR3nt: TGTGCCAGCTCACCACTAACAGGGGACCTGAACACTGAAGCTTTCTTT
CDR3aa: CASSPLTGDLNTEAFF

d_gene: TRBD2
j_gene: TRBJ2-1
v_gene: TRBV29-1
abundance: -
CDR3nt: TGCAGCGTTGAAGTAGTAGCGGGCGATGAGCAGTTCTTC
CDR3aa: CSVEVVAGDEQFF

d_gene: TRBD2
j_gene: TRBJ2-7
v_gene: TRBV5-1
abundance: -
CDR3nt: TGCGCCAGCAGCTTGACTAGCGGGGGTTACGAGCAGTACTTC
CDR3aa: CASSLTSGGYEQYF

d_gene: -
j_gene: TRBJ1-5
v_gene: TRBV27
abundance: -
CDR3nt: TGTGCCAGCAGTCCCTGTTGTAGCAATCAGCCCCAGCATTTT
CDR3aa: CASSPCCSNQPQHF

d_gene: TRBD2
j_gene: TRBJ2-2
v_gene: TRBV7-2
abundance: -
CDR3nt: TGTGCCAGCAGCCCGGAGCGGGGGGGTTTTGGCGGGGAGCTGTTTTTT
CDR3aa: CASSPERGGFGGELFF

d_gene: -
j_gene: TRBJ1-2
v_gene: TRBV18
abundance: -
CDR3nt: TGTGCCAGCTCACCAATCCAGGGCCAAACCTTCTCCTATGGCTACACCTTC
CDR3aa: CASSPIQGQTFSYGYTF

d_gene: TRBD1
j_gene: TRBJ2-1
v_gene: TRBV2
abundance: -
CDR3nt: TGTGCCAGCAGCCACCCAGGACAGGGCCCTGGGAATGAGCAGTTCTTC
CDR3aa: CASSHPGQGPGNEQFF

d_gene: -
j_gene: TRBJ2-7
v_gene: TRBV7-9
abundance: -
CDR3nt: TGTGCCAGCAGCCCCGCCCTGGACAGCTCCTACGAGCAGTACTTC
CDR3aa: CASSPALDSSYEQYF

d_gene: -
j_gene: TRBJ1-6
v_gene: TRBV30
abundance: -
CDR3nt: TGTGCCTGGAGGGAAATCCTCGGGACATTTGGTTCACCCCTCCACTTT
CDR3aa: CAWREILGTFGSPLHF

d_gene: TRBD2
j_gene: TRBJ2-7
v_gene: TRBV9
abundance: -
CDR3nt: TGTGCCAGCAGCCCCCCGGGACTACACTACGAGCAGTACTTC
CDR3aa: CASSPPGLHYEQYF

d_gene: -
j_gene: TRBJ1-4
v_gene: TRBV18
abundance: -
CDR3nt: TGTGCCAGCTCCTCACCTCAGGGAGGAGAAAAACTGTTTTTT
CDR3aa: CASSSPQGGEKLFF

d_gene: TRBD2
j_gene: TRBJ2-7
v_gene: TRBV7-2
abundance: -
CDR3nt: TGTGCCAGCAGCTCGGGACTAGCGGGGGGGCAGGAGCAGTACTTC
CDR3aa: CASSSGLAGGQEQYF

d_gene: TRBD2
j_gene: TRBJ2-7
v_gene: TRBV27
abundance: -
CDR3nt: TGTGCCAGCAGACGACTAGCGGGCGACGAGCAGTACTTC
CDR3aa: CASRRLAGDEQYF

d_gene: -
j_gene: TRBJ2-1
v_gene: TRBV7-2
abundance: -
CDR3nt: TGTGCCAGCAGCTCTCCGGGGATATACTCTTCTTCGGCCTACAATGAGCAGTTCTTC
CDR3aa: CASSSPGIYSSSAYNEQFF

d_gene: TRBD1
j_gene: TRBJ2-3
v_gene: TRBV6-4
abundance: -
CDR3nt: TGTGCCAGCAGTGGCGGACAGGGCACAGATACGCAGTATTTT
CDR3aa: CASSGGQGTDTQYF

d_gene: -
j_gene: TRBJ2-3
v_gene: TRBV27
abundance: -
CDR3nt: TGTGCCAGCAGTCTCCTCGGGGGGCGAGAGTTAGGAGATACGCAGTATTTT
CDR3aa: CASSLLGGRELGDTQYF

d_gene: -
j_gene: TRBJ2-1
v_gene: TRBV27
abundance: -
CDR3nt: TGTGCCAGCAGTCTAGTCGGGGGCTACAATGAGCAGTTCTTC
CDR3aa: CASSLVGGYNEQFF